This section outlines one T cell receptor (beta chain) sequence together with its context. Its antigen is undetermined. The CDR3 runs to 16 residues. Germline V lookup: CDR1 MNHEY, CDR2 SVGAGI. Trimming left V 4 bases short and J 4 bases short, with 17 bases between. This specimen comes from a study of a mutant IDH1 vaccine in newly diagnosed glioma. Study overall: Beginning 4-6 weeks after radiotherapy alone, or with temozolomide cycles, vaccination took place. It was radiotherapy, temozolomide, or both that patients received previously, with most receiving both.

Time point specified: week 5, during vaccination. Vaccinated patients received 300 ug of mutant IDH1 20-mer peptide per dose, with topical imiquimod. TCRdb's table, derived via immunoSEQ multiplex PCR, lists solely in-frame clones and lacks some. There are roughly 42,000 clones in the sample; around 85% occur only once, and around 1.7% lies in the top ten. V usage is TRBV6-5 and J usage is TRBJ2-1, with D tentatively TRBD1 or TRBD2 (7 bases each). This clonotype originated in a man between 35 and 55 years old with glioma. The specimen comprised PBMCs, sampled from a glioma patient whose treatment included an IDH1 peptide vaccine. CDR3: CASSSTNRGGYNEQFF. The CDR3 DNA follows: TGTGCCAGCAGTTCCACGAACAGGGGAGGGTACAATGAGCAGTTCTTC.